The 9 T cell receptor beta chains below all came from one sample that was sequenced in a study of blood T cell repertoires in COVID-19. Produced via immunoSEQ multiplex PCR; TCRdb's table is partial and in-frame only. The sample contains around 150,000 clones, 75% to 85% of which appear only once. Specimen: peripheral blood. The receptor set was obtained from a woman aged 45-65 years in a cohort sampled during active or convalescent COVID-19.

This chain joins TRBV5-1 and TRBJ2-7; weak D call: TRBD1 (5 bases). Germline-derived CDR1 and CDR2 are SGHRS and YFSETQ. V was cut by 5 bases and J by 3 bases, with 15 bases left in between. This CDR3 spans 14 amino acids. Here the CDR3 DNA reads TGCGCCAGCAGAGACAGAATATTAGACTACGAGCAGTACTTC. Its protein product is CASRDRILDYEQYF.

This clone occurred a few times. The chain joins TRBV19 to TRBJ1-2; the match to TRBD1 covers 9 bases. The CDR3 covers 12 residues. Germline V lookup: CDR1 LNHDA, CDR2 SQIVND (reference sequence). CDR3: CAAGTGIYGYTF. The CDR3 DNA reads TGTGCGGCCGGGACAGGGATTTATGGCTACACCTTC.

The rearrangement links TRBV5-1 to TRBJ1-1; TRBD1 aligns across 8 bases. This CDR3 contains 13 residues. CDR1 is SGHRS and CDR2 is YFSETQ in the germline V gene. Trimming took 3 bases from V and 4 from J; bases not matched to a gene: 2. CDR3 residues: CASSWTGPTEAFF. The CDR3 DNA is TGCGCCAGCAGCTGGACAGGGCCCACTGAAGCTTTCTTT.

CDR3 sequence: CASSPTVGSGNTIYF. The CDR3 coding sequence is TGTGCCAGTAGTCCTACAGTGGGCTCTGGAAACACCATATATTTT. This chain uses TRBV19 with TRBJ1-3; D unresolved. The germline V gene encodes CDR1 LNHDA and CDR2 SQIVND (reference sequence). The CDR3 spans 15 residues. With 5 bases removed from V and 0 bases from J, the gap between germline ends came to 11 bases.

The CDR3 coding sequence is TGTGCCAGCATGGGACAGGGAGTTCGGGAAAAACTGTTTTTT. This codes for CASMGQGVREKLFF. The rearrangement joins TRBV2 to TRBJ1-4; 9 bases map to TRBD1. Germline values: CDR1 SNHLY, CDR2 FYNNEI. This CDR3 has 14 residues. Losses at the gene ends were 7 bases for V and 8 bases for J; bases not matched to a gene: 8.

A single count supports this clone. The J gene is TRBJ2-1, the V gene TRBV4-1, with a possible D match to TRBD2 (7 bases). V was shortened by 6 bases and J by 6 bases, with 15 bases between the two germline ends. CDR1 is MGHRA, CDR2 YSYEKL, per germline. The CDR3 covers 14 residues. DNA of the CDR3: TGCGCCAGCAGAAGAGGGGGGGAGTTCAATGAGCAGTTCTTC. This sequence encodes CASRRGGEFNEQFF.

The DNA for the CDR3 is TGTGCCAGCACCCCTGAGGGATCTGGAAACACCATATATTTT. This translates into CASTPEGSGNTIYF. The chain couples TRBV5-5 to TRBJ1-3, with unresolved D. Between the trimmed V and J ends, which lost 6 bases and 1 base, there was a span of 11 bases. This CDR3 contains 14 residues. CDR1 and CDR2 from the germline V gene are SGHKS and YYEKEE (reference sequence).

The gene calls are TRBV30 and TRBJ2-7; TRBD2 is a possible D gene (5 bases). V dropped 2 bases and J dropped 2 bases, with 7 bases sitting between them. The CDR3 contains 12 residues. Germline-derived CDR1 and CDR2 are GTSNPN and SVGIG (reference sequence). The DNA of the CDR3 is TGTGCCTGGAGTCGAGGGACCTACGAGCAGTACTTC. Its translation: CAWSRGTYEQYF.

This clone occurred once. J is TRBJ2-7 and V is TRBV6-5, with 7 bases that match TRBD1. V lost 8 bases, J lost 1 base, and 11 bases stayed unmatched. There are 15 residues in the CDR3. The germline V gene has CDR1 MNHEY and CDR2 SVGAGI. The DNA for the CDR3 is TGTGCCAGCCTAGGTTGGGGACAGAATTCCTACGAGCAGTACTTC. Protein: CASLGWGQNSYEQYF.